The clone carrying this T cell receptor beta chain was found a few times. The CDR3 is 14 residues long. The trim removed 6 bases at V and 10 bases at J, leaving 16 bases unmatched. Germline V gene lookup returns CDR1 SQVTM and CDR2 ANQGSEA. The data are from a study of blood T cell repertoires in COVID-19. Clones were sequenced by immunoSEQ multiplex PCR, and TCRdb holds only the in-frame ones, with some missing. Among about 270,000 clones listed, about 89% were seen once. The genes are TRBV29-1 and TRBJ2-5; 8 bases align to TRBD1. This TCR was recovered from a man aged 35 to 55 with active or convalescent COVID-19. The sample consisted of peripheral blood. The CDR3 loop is CSVATGAPITGQYF. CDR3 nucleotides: TGCAGCGTGGCGACAGGGGCTCCCATTACGGGCCAGTACTTC.